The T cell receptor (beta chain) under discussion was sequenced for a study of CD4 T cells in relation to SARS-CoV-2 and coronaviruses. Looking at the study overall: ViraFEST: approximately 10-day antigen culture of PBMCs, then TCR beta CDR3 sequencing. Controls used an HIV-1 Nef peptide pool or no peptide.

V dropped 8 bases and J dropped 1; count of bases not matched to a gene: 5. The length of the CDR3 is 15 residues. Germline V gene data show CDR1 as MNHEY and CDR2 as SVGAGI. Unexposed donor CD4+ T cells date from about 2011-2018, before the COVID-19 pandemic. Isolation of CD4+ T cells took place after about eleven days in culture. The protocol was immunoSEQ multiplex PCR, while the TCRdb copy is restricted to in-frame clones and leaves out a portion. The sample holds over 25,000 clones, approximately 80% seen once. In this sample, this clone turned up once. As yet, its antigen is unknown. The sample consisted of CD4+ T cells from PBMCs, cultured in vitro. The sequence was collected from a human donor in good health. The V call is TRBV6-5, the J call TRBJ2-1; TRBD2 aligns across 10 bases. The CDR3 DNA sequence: TGTGCCAGCCGGACTAGCGGATATTCCTACAATGAGCAGTTCTTC. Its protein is CASRTSGYSYNEQFF.